Listed below are T cell receptor beta chains from one sample, sequenced in a study of T cells in Graves' hyperthyroidism and ophthalmopathy. TCRdb re-analysed the multiplex PCR reads in MiXCR, keeping a single row per CDR3 protein. In the table there are nearly 750,000 distinct CDR3 sequences, just over 35% of which are singletons. Material: blood. All receptors come from a woman aged 40 to 50 with Graves' hyperthyroidism. The CDR3 runs from the conserved cysteine through the conserved F or W. D genes are given only for firm matches. Clone size, where shown, is once, few, many, or a class for clones that have expanded.

j_gene: TRBJ1-1
abundance: -
v_gene: TRBV12-3/TRBV12-4
d_gene: -
CDR3nt: TGTGCCAGCAGTTTAAAAGGGTCCGGAATTTCTGAAGCTTTCTTT
CDR3aa: CASSLKGSGISEAFF

j_gene: TRBJ2-5
abundance: many
v_gene: TRBV7-9
d_gene: TRBD1
CDR3nt: TGTGCCAGCAGCCCACTTGGGACAGCTTTCCAAGAGACCCAGTACTTC
CDR3aa: CASSPLGTAFQETQYF

j_gene: TRBJ1-1
abundance: few
v_gene: TRBV19
d_gene: -
CDR3nt: TGTGCCAGTAGTTTCAGGGAAGAACTTGAAGCTTTCTTT
CDR3aa: CASSFREELEAFF

j_gene: TRBJ1-2
abundance: many
v_gene: TRBV7-2
d_gene: -
CDR3nt: TGTGCCAGCAGCTCTCCCGGGGGGCTGTCGGGCTACACCTTC
CDR3aa: CASSSPGGLSGYTF

j_gene: TRBJ2-7
abundance: -
v_gene: TRBV19
d_gene: TRBD1
CDR3nt: TGTGCCAGTAGTATATCGGTGACAGGGACCTACGAGCAGTACTTC
CDR3aa: CASSISVTGTYEQYF

j_gene: TRBJ1-4
abundance: -
v_gene: TRBV12-3/TRBV12-4
d_gene: TRBD1
CDR3nt: TGTGCCAGCAGGGATAACAGGGGATACGGAAAACTGTTTTTT
CDR3aa: CASRDNRGYGKLFF

j_gene: TRBJ1-4
abundance: few
v_gene: TRBV24-1
d_gene: -
CDR3nt: TGTGCCACCAGTGACCCCTCGGCGGGAGGGGAAAAACTGTTTTTT
CDR3aa: CATSDPSAGGEKLFF

j_gene: TRBJ1-4
abundance: many
v_gene: TRBV7-2
d_gene: -
CDR3nt: TGTGCCAGCAGCCCAGGGCCAGGCTATAATGAAAAACTGTTTTTT
CDR3aa: CASSPGPGYNEKLFF

j_gene: TRBJ1-5
abundance: -
v_gene: TRBV7-3
d_gene: TRBD1
CDR3nt: TGTGCCAGCAGCTTAGTGGCAGGGGGCGCGAGACAGCCCCAGCATTTT
CDR3aa: CASSLVAGGARQPQHF

j_gene: TRBJ2-7
abundance: few
v_gene: TRBV7-8
d_gene: TRBD1
CDR3nt: TGTGCCAGCAGCTTAGAGGACAGGGGTTACGAGCAGTACTTC
CDR3aa: CASSLEDRGYEQYF

j_gene: TRBJ1-1
abundance: -
v_gene: TRBV5-1
d_gene: -
CDR3nt: TGCGCCAGCAGCTGGGGGGACTCGGTTGAAGCTTTCTTT
CDR3aa: CASSWGDSVEAFF

j_gene: TRBJ1-6
abundance: -
v_gene: TRBV4-3
d_gene: -
CDR3nt: TGCGCCAGCAGCCAAGTAAAGGCGAGCTCCTATAATTCACCCCTCCACTTT
CDR3aa: CASSQVKASSYNSPLHF

j_gene: TRBJ2-2
abundance: -
v_gene: TRBV6-2/TRBV6-3
d_gene: -
CDR3nt: TGTGCCAGCAGTTACCTCGCGGGGTCCGGGGAGCTGTTTTTT
CDR3aa: CASSYLAGSGELFF

j_gene: TRBJ2-5
abundance: many
v_gene: TRBV29-1
d_gene: -
CDR3nt: TGCAGCGTTGAGGGTGGTTGGCGGGAATTACAAGAGACCCAGTACTTC
CDR3aa: CSVEGGWRELQETQYF

j_gene: TRBJ2-5
abundance: -
v_gene: TRBV9
d_gene: -
CDR3nt: TGTGCCAGCAGCGTCGTGTTTGGGGTGCAAGAGACCCAGTACTTC
CDR3aa: CASSVVFGVQETQYF

j_gene: TRBJ1-1
abundance: -
v_gene: TRBV29-1
d_gene: TRBD1
CDR3nt: TGCAGCGTGGGTAGACAGGGTACTATGGAAGCTTTCTTT
CDR3aa: CSVGRQGTMEAFF

j_gene: TRBJ2-7
abundance: -
v_gene: TRBV12-5
d_gene: TRBD1
CDR3nt: TGTGCTAGTGGTTTCGGGGGACAGGGCTACGAGCAGTACTTC
CDR3aa: CASGFGGQGYEQYF

j_gene: TRBJ1-1
abundance: many
v_gene: TRBV7-9
d_gene: -
CDR3nt: TGTGCCAGCAGTTCCCCGTCCAGGGGTCGAACTGAAGCTTTCTTT
CDR3aa: CASSSPSRGRTEAFF

j_gene: TRBJ2-5
abundance: many
v_gene: TRBV9
d_gene: -
CDR3nt: TGTGCCAGCAGCGTTACAGGGTCGGGGGAGACCCAGTACTTC
CDR3aa: CASSVTGSGETQYF

j_gene: TRBJ2-5
abundance: many
v_gene: TRBV7-2
d_gene: TRBD2
CDR3nt: TGTGCCAGCACCAGCGCGGTAGCGGGGGCCGGGGAGACCCAGTACTTC
CDR3aa: CASTSAVAGAGETQYF

j_gene: TRBJ2-7
abundance: many
v_gene: TRBV10-2
d_gene: TRBD2
CDR3nt: TGCGCCAGCAGTGCACTAGCGGGGAAATACGAGCAGTACTTC
CDR3aa: CASSALAGKYEQYF

j_gene: TRBJ1-1
abundance: many
v_gene: TRBV10-3
d_gene: -
CDR3nt: TGTGCCATCAGTAAACAGGGCAGGAACACTGAAGCTTTCTTT
CDR3aa: CAISKQGRNTEAFF

j_gene: TRBJ1-3
abundance: -
v_gene: TRBV5-1
d_gene: -
CDR3nt: TGCGCCAGCAGCTTGATGGCAGGGACTGGAAACACCATATATTTT
CDR3aa: CASSLMAGTGNTIYF

j_gene: TRBJ1-5
abundance: many
v_gene: TRBV2
d_gene: TRBD1
CDR3nt: TGTGCCAGCAGGTTGACAGGGGTGGATCAGCCCCAGCATTTT
CDR3aa: CASRLTGVDQPQHF

j_gene: TRBJ1-5
abundance: few
v_gene: TRBV2
d_gene: TRBD1
CDR3nt: TGTGCCAGCACCGGACAGGGGAGCAATCAGCCCCAGCATTTT
CDR3aa: CASTGQGSNQPQHF

j_gene: TRBJ1-5
abundance: few
v_gene: TRBV9
d_gene: -
CDR3nt: TGTGCCAGCAGCGTAGAACCCACGGCTCCGGCTGGGGCCCAGCATTTT
CDR3aa: CASSVEPTAPAGAQHF

j_gene: TRBJ2-7
abundance: many
v_gene: TRBV12-3/TRBV12-4
d_gene: TRBD2
CDR3nt: TGTGCCAGCAGTTTCGGGACTAGCGCGGGGGGTTACGAGCAGTACTTC
CDR3aa: CASSFGTSAGGYEQYF

j_gene: TRBJ2-7
abundance: many
v_gene: TRBV7-3
d_gene: -
CDR3nt: TGTGCCAGCAGCTTTCCAGGGGACGAGCAGTACTTC
CDR3aa: CASSFPGDEQYF

j_gene: TRBJ2-5
abundance: -
v_gene: TRBV10-3
d_gene: -
CDR3nt: TGTGCCAGCGGGGCGGGGTCCGCCCAAGAGACCCAGTACTTC
CDR3aa: CASGAGSAQETQYF

j_gene: TRBJ1-1
abundance: many
v_gene: TRBV5-1
d_gene: -
CDR3nt: TGCGCCAGCAGCTTGGCACAGCTTCAAAACACTGAAGCTTTCTTT
CDR3aa: CASSLAQLQNTEAFF

j_gene: TRBJ1-2
abundance: -
v_gene: TRBV5-4
d_gene: -
CDR3nt: TGTGCCAGCAGCCAAGGTCCCGAACGAACCTTC
CDR3aa: CASSQGPERTF

j_gene: TRBJ2-2
abundance: many
v_gene: TRBV6-6
d_gene: TRBD2
CDR3nt: TGTGCCAGCAGTCTGACTAGCGGGAGCACCGGGGAGCTGTTTTTT
CDR3aa: CASSLTSGSTGELFF

j_gene: TRBJ1-1
abundance: few
v_gene: TRBV5-1
d_gene: TRBD1
CDR3nt: TGCGCCAGCAGCGAACAGGGGGCCGGCACTGAAGCTTTCTTT
CDR3aa: CASSEQGAGTEAFF

j_gene: TRBJ2-5
abundance: many
v_gene: TRBV7-9
d_gene: -
CDR3nt: TGTGCCAGCAGCCGTCCGGGACTCCGCGCCCAAGAGACCCAGTACTTC
CDR3aa: CASSRPGLRAQETQYF

j_gene: TRBJ2-7
abundance: few
v_gene: TRBV14
d_gene: -
CDR3nt: TGTGCCAGCAGCCAGGCTAGCTCCTACGAGCAGTACTTC
CDR3aa: CASSQASSYEQYF

j_gene: TRBJ1-2
abundance: few
v_gene: TRBV4-3
d_gene: -
CDR3nt: TGCGCCAGCAGCCCCTCCCAAGGTGGCTACACCTTC
CDR3aa: CASSPSQGGYTF

j_gene: TRBJ2-2
abundance: -
v_gene: TRBV4-2
d_gene: -
CDR3nt: TGTGCCAGCAGCCAAAATTCGCCGAACACCGGGGAGCTGTTTTTT
CDR3aa: CASSQNSPNTGELFF

j_gene: TRBJ1-1
abundance: many
v_gene: TRBV29-1
d_gene: TRBD1
CDR3nt: TGCAGCGTTGAGGACAGGGGGAACACTGAAGCTTTCTTT
CDR3aa: CSVEDRGNTEAFF

j_gene: TRBJ2-1
abundance: few
v_gene: TRBV24-1
d_gene: TRBD2
CDR3nt: TGTGCCACCAGTGACGACGACTGGCGGGGGAGAGGGCAGTTCTTC
CDR3aa: CATSDDDWRGRGQFF

j_gene: TRBJ1-5
abundance: many
v_gene: TRBV6-5
d_gene: -
CDR3nt: TGTGCCAGCAGTTCAGCGTACGATCAGCCCCAGCATTTT
CDR3aa: CASSSAYDQPQHF

j_gene: TRBJ1-6
abundance: -
v_gene: TRBV4-1
d_gene: -
CDR3nt: TGCGCCAGCGGCCCCATCGGAAGAACCAGGGTCCCTTCACCCCTCCACTTT
CDR3aa: CASGPIGRTRVPSPLHF

j_gene: TRBJ1-1
abundance: few
v_gene: TRBV12-3/TRBV12-4
d_gene: TRBD1
CDR3nt: TGTGCCAGCAGCAACATCCCCCGGGACAGGGGGAGAGCTTTCTTT
CDR3aa: CASSNIPRDRGRAFF

j_gene: TRBJ1-2
abundance: many
v_gene: TRBV7-9
d_gene: -
CDR3nt: TGTGCCAGCAGCCCTGAGACTGGACGCTATGGCTACACCTTC
CDR3aa: CASSPETGRYGYTF

j_gene: TRBJ1-4
abundance: -
v_gene: TRBV6-5
d_gene: -
CDR3nt: TGTGCCAGCAGTTTCTTTCTGGGTGAAAAACTGTTTTTT
CDR3aa: CASSFFLGEKLFF

j_gene: TRBJ1-5
abundance: many
v_gene: TRBV4-2
d_gene: -
CDR3nt: TGTGCCAGCAGCCAAGGGGGCTTCGGTGGCAATCAGCCCCAGCATTTT
CDR3aa: CASSQGGFGGNQPQHF

j_gene: TRBJ1-5
abundance: -
v_gene: TRBV10-3
d_gene: TRBD1
CDR3nt: TGTGCCACATCGGACAGGGGTGGCAATCAGCCCCAGCATTTT
CDR3aa: CATSDRGGNQPQHF

j_gene: TRBJ2-5
abundance: -
v_gene: TRBV25-1
d_gene: -
CDR3nt: TGTGCCAGCAGTGAATTCGGACGGATAGAAGAGACCCAGTACTTC
CDR3aa: CASSEFGRIEETQYF

j_gene: TRBJ1-1
abundance: few
v_gene: TRBV15
d_gene: -
CDR3nt: TGTGCCACCAGCCGAGGACCTCGGGCAGATCACGCGATTGAAGCTTTCTTT
CDR3aa: CATSRGPRADHAIEAFF

j_gene: TRBJ2-7
abundance: few
v_gene: TRBV20-1
d_gene: -
CDR3nt: TGCAGTGCTAGAGCAAGGGGGGACTCCTACGAGCAGTACTTC
CDR3aa: CSARARGDSYEQYF

j_gene: TRBJ1-1
abundance: few
v_gene: TRBV5-1
d_gene: -
CDR3nt: TGCGCCAGCAGCTTGGGCCCTTCAGAGTATGAAGCTTTCTTT
CDR3aa: CASSLGPSEYEAFF

j_gene: TRBJ1-4
abundance: -
v_gene: TRBV12-3/TRBV12-4
d_gene: -
CDR3nt: TGTGCCAGCCGCAGACGTGGAGGTGAAAAACTGTTTTTT
CDR3aa: CASRRRGGEKLFF

j_gene: TRBJ1-1
abundance: -
v_gene: TRBV19
d_gene: -
CDR3nt: TGTGCCAGTAGTATAGGGGCAGGGAGAGGCACTGAAGCTTTCTTT
CDR3aa: CASSIGAGRGTEAFF

j_gene: TRBJ2-1
abundance: -
v_gene: TRBV29-1
d_gene: -
CDR3nt: TGCAGCGTTGACATGGGCGTCGGGAATGAGCAGTTCTTC
CDR3aa: CSVDMGVGNEQFF

j_gene: TRBJ1-5
abundance: few
v_gene: TRBV29-1
d_gene: -
CDR3nt: TGCAGCGTTGACGACGGGGTGCAGCCCCAGCATTTT
CDR3aa: CSVDDGVQPQHF

j_gene: TRBJ1-3
abundance: -
v_gene: TRBV19
d_gene: -
CDR3nt: TGTGCCAGTACTTCCCTTCTGGGAAACACCGTATATTTT
CDR3aa: CASTSLLGNTVYF

j_gene: TRBJ2-2
abundance: -
v_gene: TRBV7-2
d_gene: TRBD1
CDR3nt: TGTGCCAGCAGTACTAACCCCGGGACAGGGAGTACCGGGGAGCTGTTTTTT
CDR3aa: CASSTNPGTGSTGELFF

j_gene: TRBJ1-6
abundance: -
v_gene: TRBV6-5
d_gene: TRBD1
CDR3nt: TGTGCCAGCAGTCCCGGGGGGACAGGGGTATCACCCCTCCACTTT
CDR3aa: CASSPGGTGVSPLHF

j_gene: TRBJ2-3
abundance: -
v_gene: TRBV7-2
d_gene: -
CDR3nt: TGTGCCAGCAGCTTAGCGGCCGGGGATACGCAGTATTTT
CDR3aa: CASSLAAGDTQYF

j_gene: TRBJ2-5
abundance: -
v_gene: TRBV12-3/TRBV12-4
d_gene: TRBD1
CDR3nt: TGTGCCAGCAGTTCGGTCCCTACAACTGGACAGGGAGAAGAGACCCAGTACTTC
CDR3aa: CASSSVPTTGQGEETQYF

j_gene: TRBJ2-7
abundance: many
v_gene: TRBV12-3/TRBV12-4
d_gene: -
CDR3nt: TGTGCCAGCAGTCCGAAGGGGTCTCGGTCCTACGAGCAGTACTTC
CDR3aa: CASSPKGSRSYEQYF